Listed below are T cell receptor beta chains from one sample, sequenced in a study of blood T cell repertoires in COVID-19. Clones were read by immunoSEQ multiplex PCR, and TCRdb kept only the in-frame ones, dropping some. The table includes roughly 180,000 clones, 75% to 80% detected once. Source material: peripheral blood. The receptor set was obtained from a woman between 45 and 65 years old with active or convalescent COVID-19. The CDR3 runs from the conserved cysteine through the conserved F or W. D genes are given only for firm matches. Only part of the rows carry a size: once, few, many, or a class if the clone is expanded.

d_gene	v_gene	abundance	j_gene	CDR3nt	CDR3aa
TRBD1	TRBV27	.	TRBJ1-1	TGTGCCAGCAGTATTGGACAGGGATTCGGCACTGAAGCTTTCTTT	CASSIGQGFGTEAFF
TRBD1	TRBV19	few	TRBJ1-6	TGTGCCAGTAGGACCGCGGCAGGGGGATTGGCCCTCCACTTT	CASRTAAGGLALHF
TRBD1	TRBV6-2/TRBV6-3	.	TRBJ2-7	TGTGCCAGCAGTACTCCGGGACAGGGAAGAGAGCAGTACTTC	CASSTPGQGREQYF
.	TRBV12-2	.	TRBJ1-2	TGTGCAAGTCGCAAACCGGACAGGGAAAACTATGGCTACACCTTC	CASRKPDRENYGYTF
TRBD2	TRBV5-1	.	TRBJ2-3	TGCGCCAGCAGCTGGGGCCACTTGTCTAGCGGGGGGAGCACAGATACGCAGTATTTT	CASSWGHLSSGGSTDTQYF
.	TRBV7-5	.	TRBJ2-1	TGTGTCAGAAGCTTAGCAGGGTTTGGGAGATACAATGAGCAGTTCTTC	CVRSLAGFGRYNEQFF
TRBD2	TRBV7-2	.	TRBJ2-1	TGTGCCAGCAGCTCCCCTACGCGGGAGCCCTACAATGAGCAGTTCTTC	CASSSPTREPYNEQFF
.	TRBV27	.	TRBJ2-7	TGTGCCAGCAGTCCCGTCGGGGAGCCTCGGTCCTACGAGCAGTACTTC	CASSPVGEPRSYEQYF
TRBD1	TRBV23-1	few	TRBJ1-1	TGCGCCAGCACTAGGACAGGGACGAACACTGAAGCTTTCTTT	CASTRTGTNTEAFF
.	TRBV5-8	once	TRBJ2-2	TGTGCCAGCAGCTTGGCACGAGCCGGGGAGCTGTTTTTT	CASSLARAGELFF
.	TRBV15	few	TRBJ1-2	TGTGCCACCAGCAGAGATAAGAGTCCCCGGAGTTATGGCTACACCTTC	CATSRDKSPRSYGYTF
.	TRBV20-1	few	TRBJ2-7	TGCAGTGCTAGTGTACCTCAGGAGCAGTACTTC	CSASVPQEQYF
TRBD1	TRBV5-4	.	TRBJ2-7	TGTGCCAGCAGCCCCACCGGGACAGGGGCCTACGAGCAGTACTTC	CASSPTGTGAYEQYF
TRBD2	TRBV23-1	.	TRBJ2-7	TGCGCCAGCCCACAAGCCGGGGGCAGGACTAGCGGCCCCCGGGGCTACGAGCAGTACTTC	CASPQAGGRTSGPRGYEQYF
.	TRBV5-4	.	TRBJ2-7	TGTGCCAGCAGCATGACCGGGATTCACAACGAGCAGTACTTC	CASSMTGIHNEQYF
.	TRBV29-1	.	TRBJ1-1	TGCAGCGTGGGGCGACAAAACACTGAAGCTTTCTTT	CSVGRQNTEAFF
TRBD2	TRBV7-2	many	TRBJ2-2	TGTGCCAGCAGCTTACCTGGACTAGCTCGTGGGCTGTTTTTT	CASSLPGLARGLFF
TRBD1	TRBV12-5	.	TRBJ2-5	TGTGCTAGTGGTTCGCCTGGACAGGGAGGCCGGTTTGGGACCCAGTACTTC	CASGSPGQGGRFGTQYF
TRBD2	TRBV19	.	TRBJ2-2	TGTGCCAGTAGTATTTATTCACTAGCGGGGACCACCGGGGAGCTGTTTTTT	CASSIYSLAGTTGELFF
TRBD1	TRBV4-3	.	TRBJ1-4	TGCGCCAGCAGCCAAGATCACGCAGGGACAGGGGGCCGAGCTAATGAAAAACTGTTTTTT	CASSQDHAGTGGRANEKLFF
.	TRBV7-2	.	TRBJ2-7	TGTGCCAGCAGCTTAGCAGGAGGAGGGCCATACGAGCAGTACTTC	CASSLAGGGPYEQYF
.	TRBV6-5	few	TRBJ2-7	TGTGCCAGCAGTCCCCAGGTGACGAGAGAGCAGTACTTC	CASSPQVTREQYF
.	TRBV11-2	.	TRBJ1-5	TGTGCCAGCAGCTTAGATAATGGAGGGCTACAGCATTTT	CASSLDNGGLQHF
.	TRBV7-3	.	TRBJ2-7	TGTGCCAGCAGCTTAAGGGGAGGGGGCTACGAGCAGTACTTC	CASSLRGGGYEQYF
.	TRBV7-3	.	TRBJ2-7	TGTGCCAGCAGCACCGATAGCGGCTTCGAGCAGTACTTC	CASSTDSGFEQYF
.	TRBV27	.	TRBJ1-6	TGTGCCAGCAGTTCACAACAGGGAATTGGTTCACCCCTCCACTTT	CASSSQQGIGSPLHF
TRBD1	TRBV19	many	TRBJ2-2	TGTGCCAGTAGTATATCTACAGGGGCAGGGGAGCTGTTTTTT	CASSISTGAGELFF
TRBD1	TRBV7-2	.	TRBJ1-1	TGTGCCAGCAGCTTCCGCGGGACAGAGAACACTGAAGCTTTCTTT	CASSFRGTENTEAFF
TRBD1	TRBV3-1/TRBV3-2	.	TRBJ1-2	TGTGCCAGCAGCCGGACGACAGGGGAATATGGCTACACCTTC	CASSRTTGEYGYTF
TRBD2	TRBV5-6	.	TRBJ2-7	TGTGCCAGCAGCTTGCCACTAGCGGACACCTACGAGCAGTACTTC	CASSLPLADTYEQYF
TRBD1	TRBV5-6	.	TRBJ1-4	TGTGCCAGCAGCCCCAATATTAACAGGGGGCTTCAGGATGAAAAACTGTTTTTT	CASSPNINRGLQDEKLFF
.	TRBV30	few	TRBJ2-7	TGTGCCTGGGGGAGTTCCTACGAGCAGTACTTC	CAWGSSYEQYF
.	TRBV7-3	.	TRBJ2-3	TGTGCCAGCAGCCGACTCAGCACAGATACGCAGTATTTT	CASSRLSTDTQYF
.	TRBV30	.	TRBJ1-3	TGTGCCTGGAGTGGCAGCTCTGGAAACACCATATATTTT	CAWSGSSGNTIYF
.	TRBV9	.	TRBJ1-2	TGTGCCAGCAGCCCCCTGGCTTCTGACTATGGCTACACCTTC	CASSPLASDYGYTF
.	TRBV6-5	.	TRBJ2-2	TGTGCCACCAATACTATTGTCCCCCGCGGGGAGCTGTTTTTT	CATNTIVPRGELFF
TRBD2	TRBV4-1	.	TRBJ2-4	TGCGCCAGCAGCCAAGAACCTAGCGGGAGATCCATTCAGTACTTC	CASSQEPSGRSIQYF